This T cell receptor beta chain was recovered during a study of CD8 T cells in Susac syndrome. The authors carried out high-throughput sequencing of TCR beta. They applied it to CD8+ and CD4+ T cells obtained from blood. The recently defined diagnostic criteria for definite or probable disease were met by the Susac syndrome patients. TEMRA cells were enriched by FACS, while CD8+ and CD4+ T cells were obtained through a negative isolation that was performed magnetically. V was clipped by 6 bases and J by 10 bases, with 16 bases between them. The length of the CDR3 is 12 residues. Germline values: CDR1 SGHDT, CDR2 YYEEEE. General observations from the study: Where Susac syndrome CD4+ T cell repertoires were concerned, no clonal expansion was evident.

In the case of this clonotype: Its cognate antigen is unknown.

RNA totalling roughly 0.45 to 1 ug underwent reverse transcription with random hexamers. TCRdb reprocessed the immunoSEQ multiplex PCR reads via MiXCR and lists one record per CDR3 protein. Here the sample spans some 250,000 distinct CDR3 sequences, less than 96% being singletons. V and J are TRBV5-6 and TRBJ1-1; a weak D match, TRBD1 (6 bases). The clonotype originates from a human donor with Susac syndrome. The source material was CD4+ T cells from PBMCs. In DNA, the CDR3 is TGTGCCAGCATCAAGCACGGAGGGGGAGCTTTCTTT. This sequence encodes CASIKHGGGAFF.